The T cell receptor (beta chain) under discussion was sequenced for a study of T-cell memory formation after mild COVID-19. Findings and caveats of the study: Contracting clones from day 15 to 85 had balanced CD4/CD8; later expanders favoured CD4+.

CDR3 size: 16 residues. The V segment lost 6 bases and the J segment 6 bases; nucleotides outside the gene matches: 12. A word on this clonotype: What it binds is unknown.

TCRdb processed the 5' RACE reads anew with MiXCR; each CDR3 protein has one entry. The table lists 70,000 to 100,000 distinct CDR3 sequences, about 16% of them singletons, with around two fifths in the top ten. The source is a man younger than 35 who had mild COVID-19 (a few samples of this study predate the infection). Cell type and time point are not known. This chain uses TRBV12-3 or TRBV12-4 with TRBJ2-1, with 9 bases matching TRBD1. Specimen: PBMCs or a T cell subset sorted from them (not recorded which). The CDR3 is CASSSPGTGLVNEQFF. CDR3 sequence (DNA): TGTGCCAGCAGCAGTCCAGGGACAGGGCTCGTCAATGAGCAGTTCTTC.